The sequence of this T cell receptor (beta chain) was determined in a study of cytomegalovirus exposure and HLA in healthy donors. The CDR3 totals 14 residues. Germline V gives CDR1 LNHDA, CDR2 SQIVND (reference sequence). Trimming left V 7 bases short and J 0 bases short, with 10 bases between. Amplification used 60 Vbeta primers and 13 Jbeta primers. This table comes from immunoSEQ multiplex PCR, and its TCRdb copy is limited to in-frame clones, with some not included. The repertoire has 100,000 to 150,000 clones, less than 80% of them found once; the top ten carry around 4%. The rearrangement links TRBV19 to TRBJ1-3; tentatively, D is TRBD1 (6 bases). This TCR derives from a man aged 25-45 years in good health and CMV-seronegative. The sequenced sample was PBMCs. Here the CDR3 DNA reads TGTGCCAGTAATGAACAGGGCTCTGGAAACACCATATATTTT. Protein sequence: CASNEQGSGNTIYF.